The 20 T cell receptor beta chains below were found in one sample sequenced in a study of cytomegalovirus exposure and HLA in healthy donors. Repertoires were generated with immunoSEQ multiplex PCR, while TCRdb's copy carries only in-frame clones and drops some. The profile shows about 98,000 clones, more than 85% of them singletons. The sample consisted of PBMCs. All receptors derive from a man between 18 and 29 years old in good health and CMV-seropositive.

The rearrangement uses TRBV27 and TRBJ2-1; perhaps TRBD2 as D (6 bases). The CDR3 is 14 amino acids. Germline CDR1 MNHEY, CDR2 SMNVEV (reference sequence). V was cut by 2 bases and J by 7 bases, with 12 bases left in between. The CDR3 region has the DNA TGTGCCAGCAGTTTAGGTCTAGCGCCGAATGAGCAGTTCTTC. The encoded protein is CASSLGLAPNEQFF.

The V call is TRBV2, the J call TRBJ1-2; unclear D gene. Trimming shortened V by 7 bases and J by 0 bases, and 9 bases separated the two germline ends. The CDR3 is 13 residues long. CDR1 is SNHLY and CDR2 is FYNNEI in the germline V gene. In DNA, the CDR3 is TGTGCCAGCACTTATAGAGCTAACTATGGCTACACCTTC. Protein product: CASTYRANYGYTF.

This sequence joins TRBV18 and TRBJ2-1; 8 bases are a match to TRBD2. Germline V lookup: CDR1 KGHSH, CDR2 LQKENI. The CDR3 sequence is 14 residues long. V shed 4 bases, J shed 6 bases, and the junction held 5 bases outside the gene matches. This CDR3 is CASSLAGTSNEQFF. The CDR3 DNA reads as TGTGCCAGCTCACTAGCCGGGACTAGCAATGAGCAGTTCTTC. Variable domain in full (rest from reference TRBV18 and TRBJ2-1): NAGVMQNPRHLVRRRGQEARLRCSPMKGHSHVYWYRQLPEEGLKFMVYLQKENIIDESGMPKERFSAEFPKEGPSILRIQQVVRGDSAAYFCASSLAGTSNEQFFGPGTRLTVL.

The chain links TRBV15 to TRBJ2-6; TRBD2 might be the D (7 bases). The CDR3 is 17 amino acids. Germline values: CDR1 LNHNV, CDR2 YYDKDF (reference sequence). The V and J ends lost 2 bases and 3 bases respectively, with 14 bases between them. The CDR3, as DNA: TGTGCCACCAGCAGAAAGGCCGGGGGGCGTGGGGCCAACGTCCTGACTTTC. This sequence encodes CATSRKAGGRGANVLTF.

V and J are TRBV9 and TRBJ2-1; 11 positions agree with TRBD2. The CDR3 totals 16 residues. Per the germline V gene, CDR1 is SGDLS and CDR2 is YYNGEE. The J segment lost 6 bases and the V segment lost 4 bases, leaving 9 bases of the junction unmatched. CDR3 bases: TGTGCCAGCAGCTCAGACGGGACTAGCGGCCTCAATGAGCAGTTCTTC. Its protein is CASSSDGTSGLNEQFF.

The V call is TRBV6-5, the J call TRBJ1-2; TRBD1 aligns across 11 bases. Germline V CDR1 and CDR2: MNHEY, SVGAGI. The V gene end was trimmed by 2 bases and the J gene end by 4 bases; junction bases not matched to a gene: 3. The CDR3 is 15 residues long. CDR3 in DNA: TGTGCCAGCAGTTACCTGGGGACAGGGGGCTATGGCTACACCTTC. It translates to CASSYLGTGGYGYTF.

The rearrangement uses TRBV7-2 and TRBJ2-2; 8 bases fit TRBD2. The CDR3 length is 17 residues. V lost 0 bases, J lost 4 bases, and 7 bases stayed unmatched. Germline values: CDR1 SGHTA, CDR2 FQGNSA. This CDR3 reads CASSLAWERGGTGELFF. The CDR3 DNA follows: TGTGCCAGCAGCTTAGCGTGGGAACGGGGGGGCACCGGGGAGCTGTTTTTT.

The rearrangement links TRBV4-3 to TRBJ2-7; TRBD2 aligns across 11 bases. J lost 6 bases, V lost 4 bases, and 5 bases had no gene match. Germline V lookup: CDR1 LGHNA, CDR2 YSLEER. This CDR3 has 14 residues. CDR3 region: CASSPTGTSGEQYF. The CDR3 bases are TGCGCCAGCAGCCCAACCGGGACTAGCGGCGAGCAGTACTTC.

The V call is TRBV25-1, the J call TRBJ1-2; 7 bases are a match to TRBD1. The V segment lost 5 bases and the J segment 0 bases; nucleotides outside the gene matches: 9. Germline V lookup: CDR1 MGHDK, CDR2 SYGVNS. The CDR3 contains 16 residues. CDR3 in amino acids: CASSSTGQHSNYGYTF. The CDR3 DNA sequence: TGTGCCAGCAGTTCAACGGGACAGCATTCTAACTATGGCTACACCTTC.

The genes are TRBV2 and TRBJ1-2; possible D gene TRBD1, 6 bases. Germline CDR1 is SNHLY and CDR2 is FYNNEI. The CDR3 has 14 residues. V lost 6 bases, J lost 4 bases, and 15 bases lay in between. The CDR3 here is CASRNSGTSYGYTF. CDR3 nucleotides: TGTGCCAGCAGAAATTCCGGGACAAGCTATGGCTACACCTTC.

The chain uses TRBV9 and TRBJ1-1; 7 nucleotides line up with TRBD1. The germline gives CDR1 SGDLS, CDR2 YYNGEE. This CDR3 spans 18 amino acids. With 2 bases clipped from V and 2 bases from J, the junction kept 15 bases outside the gene matches. The CDR3 sequence is CASSVGTAIPEYNTEAFF. CDR3 DNA: TGTGCCAGCAGCGTGGGGACAGCCATCCCCGAATACAACACTGAAGCTTTCTTT.

This chain joins TRBV9 and TRBJ1-1; 7 positions match TRBD1. Germline-derived CDR1 and CDR2 are SGDLS and YYNGEE. The CDR3 extends over 15 amino acids. The trim removed 3 bases at V and 1 base at J, leaving 6 bases unmatched. The CDR3 region has the DNA TGTGCCAGCAGCGGGAGACAGGGAACGAACACTGAAGCTTTCTTT. This translates into CASSGRQGTNTEAFF.

The genes are TRBV19 and TRBJ2-2; the D gene is possibly TRBD1 (6 bases). V was trimmed by 5 bases and J by 5 bases, leaving 21 bases between them. The CDR3 totals 17 residues. Germline CDR1 is LNHDA and CDR2 is SQIVND (reference sequence). The CDR3 sequence is CASSSPPGVVQTGELFF. As DNA, the CDR3 is TGTGCCAGTAGTTCCCCGCCAGGGGTGGTACAAACCGGGGAGCTGTTTTTT. Full variable domain (missing parts from reference TRBV19 and TRBJ2-2): DGGITQSPKYLFRKEGQNVTLSCEQNLNHDAMYWYRQDPGQGLRLIYYSQIVNDFQKGDIAEGYSVSREKKESFPLTVTSAQKNPTAFYLCASSSPPGVVQTGELFFGEGSRLTVL.

The J gene is TRBJ2-1, the V gene TRBV5-1; 12 bases line up with TRBD1. Per germline, CDR1 SGHRS and CDR2 YFSETQ. The CDR3 runs to 17 residues. With 4 bases clipped from V and 6 bases from J, the junction kept 11 bases outside the gene matches. For the CDR3, the DNA is TGCGCCAGCAGCCAAACGCCCACGGGACAGGGGGCCAATGAGCAGTTCTTC. The encoded protein is CASSQTPTGQGANEQFF.

The rearrangement uses TRBV9 and TRBJ2-1; D uncertain. The V gene's germline CDR1 is SGDLS and CDR2 YYNGEE. With 0 bases removed from V and 8 bases from J, the gap between germline ends came to 6 bases. The CDR3 consists of 12 residues. The DNA for the CDR3 is TGTGCCAGCAGCGTAGTGAGCTATGAGCAGTTCTTC. Protein sequence: CASSVVSYEQFF.

This clone is a singleton in its sample. CDR3 sequence: CASHRTGGFGELFF. The CDR3 DNA reads TGCGCCAGCCATAGGACAGGGGGATTCGGGGAGCTGTTTTTT. J is TRBJ2-2 and V is TRBV10-2, with 10 bases that match TRBD1. V trimming: 8 bases; J trimming: 7 bases; junction bases outside the gene matches: 7. This CDR3 is 14 amino acids long. CDR1 is WSHSY and CDR2 is SAAADI in the germline V gene.

The V and J genes are TRBV5-1 and TRBJ2-5; D is ambiguous. V was clipped by 0 bases and J by 5 bases, with 17 bases between them. This CDR3 is built from 16 residues. CDR1 SGHRS and CDR2 YFSETQ come from the germline V gene. The CDR3 loop reads CASSLAAIINRETQYF. CDR3 nucleotide sequence: TGCGCCAGCAGCTTGGCCGCGATTATCAACCGGGAGACCCAGTACTTC. The full variable domain, its missing parts supplied by reference TRBV5-1 and TRBJ2-5, is KAGVTQTPRYLIKTRGQQVTLSCSPISGHRSVSWYQQTPGQGLQFLFEYFSETQRNKGNFPGRFSGRQFSNSRSEMNVSTLELGDSALYLCASSLAAIINRETQYFGPGTRLLVL.

In this sample, this clone turned up a few times. The V and J genes are TRBV5-4 and TRBJ2-1; tentative D call: TRBD1 (8 bases). The CDR3 totals 15 residues. Between the trimmed V and J ends, which lost 4 bases and 2 bases, there was a span of 13 bases. Germline V gene lookup returns CDR1 SGHNT and CDR2 YYREEE (reference sequence). The CDR3 region has the DNA TGTGCCAGCAGCACACAGGGGGGGACCTACAATGAGCAGTTCTTC. Translated: CASSTQGGTYNEQFF.

The rearrangement uses TRBV23-1 and TRBJ2-5; a possible D gene is TRBD1 (6 bases). TRBV23-1 is given ORF status, its function remaining uncertain. V was cut by 0 bases and J by 4 bases, with 15 bases left in between. The CDR3 runs 16 residues. Written as DNA, the CDR3 is TGCGCCAGCAGTCAATCCCCAGGGGCTAAGAGAGAGACCCAGTACTTC. Translated, it gives CASSQSPGAKRETQYF.

The chain employs TRBV10-3 and TRBJ2-5; TRBD1 agrees at 9 bases. CDR3 length: 16 amino acids. The J segment lost 4 bases and the V segment lost 4 bases, leaving 10 bases of the junction unmatched. Germline V gives CDR1 ENHRY, CDR2 SYGVKD. The DNA of the CDR3 is TGTGCCATCAGTGGAGAGGGACAGGGTGGGAGAGAGACCCAGTACTTC. Its protein is CAISGEGQGGRETQYF.